This is a list of T cell receptor beta chains from one sample in a study of blood T cell repertoires in COVID-19. Assay: immunoSEQ multiplex PCR; the TCRdb copy retains only in-frame clones and omits some. The sample contains a few hundred thousand clones, roughly 84% of which appear only once. Sequencing was performed on peripheral blood. The receptor source for this set is a woman in her 30s who had recovered from COVID-19. Both conserved end residues are part of each CDR3. D genes are given only for firm matches. Expanded clones are given a class, and other clones once, few, many or no size at all.

>14|TRBV19|NA|TRBJ1-2|TRBD1
CASTTTGGDYGYTF
TGTGCCAGTACCACGACAGGGGGCGACTATGGCTACACCTTC
>15|TRBV5-5|NA|TRBJ1-5|NA
CASSLEAGLGQPQHF
TGTGCCAGCAGCTTGGAAGCAGGGCTAGGTCAGCCCCAGCATTTT
>13|TRBV5-6|NA|TRBJ2-5|NA
CASSLARKETQYF
TGTGCCAGCAGCTTGGCGCGGAAGGAGACCCAGTACTTC
>12|TRBV12-3/TRBV12-4|NA|TRBJ1-1|NA
CASSWPVPEAFF
TGTGCCAGCAGCTGGCCCGTCCCTGAAGCTTTCTTT
>17|TRBV30|NA|TRBJ1-5|NA
CAWSVGGGIPHGQPQHF
TGTGCCTGGAGTGTGGGAGGGGGAATTCCTCATGGACAGCCCCAGCATTTT
>15|TRBV7-6|NA|TRBJ2-2|TRBD2
CASSSRGGNTGELFF
TGTGCCAGCAGCTCCCGGGGGGGGAACACCGGGGAGCTGTTTTTT
>14|TRBV10-1|NA|TRBJ2-1|TRBD1
CATGNPGGRGEQFF
TGCGCCACCGGTAACCCAGGGGGTCGAGGTGAGCAGTTCTTC
>15|TRBV7-6|NA|TRBJ2-7|NA
CASSSRIRPEHEQYF
TGTGCCAGCAGTTCCAGGATTAGACCTGAACACGAGCAGTACTTC
>15|TRBV28|NA|TRBJ1-6|TRBD1
CASSRGDSLNSPLHF
TGTGCCAGCTCCCGTGGGGACAGCCTTAATTCACCCCTCCACTTT
>14|TRBV10-3|NA|TRBJ1-2|NA
CAISETRNIYGYTF
TGTGCCATCAGTGAGACCAGAAACATCTATGGCTACACCTTC
>15|TRBV10-3|once|TRBJ2-7|NA
CAISENPVTDYEQYF
TGTGCCATCAGTGAAAATCCCGTGACAGACTACGAGCAGTACTTC
>15|TRBV7-9|NA|TRBJ2-2|TRBD2
CASNPLRESSGELFF
TGTGCCAGCAACCCCCTGCGGGAGTCGAGCGGGGAGCTGTTTTTT
>15|TRBV7-2|NA|TRBJ1-5|NA
CASSLTRVGSQPQHF
TGTGCCAGCAGCTTAACTCGGGTTGGAAGTCAGCCCCAGCATTTT
>12|TRBV20-1|few|TRBJ1-5|NA
CSASDRSQPQHF
TGCAGTGCTAGTGATAGATCTCAGCCCCAGCATTTT
>13|TRBV7-2|NA|TRBJ2-4|TRBD2
CASIRTSGNIQYF
TGTGCCAGCATCCGGACTAGCGGAAACATTCAGTACTTC
>15|TRBV6-1|NA|TRBJ2-7|TRBD1
CASSETGDRAYEQYF
TGTGCCAGCAGTGAAACCGGGGACAGGGCTTACGAGCAGTACTTC
>15|TRBV25-1|once|TRBJ1-2|NA
CASSDLSGGRGGYTF
TGTGCCAGCAGTGACCTATCGGGGGGCAGGGGTGGCTACACCTTC
>16|TRBV9|NA|TRBJ1-6|NA
CASRADLTRGNSPLHF
TGTGCCAGCAGAGCCGACTTAACTAGAGGGAATTCACCCCTCCACTTT
>14|TRBV19|NA|TRBJ2-1|TRBD2
CASSNREGYNEQFF
TGTGCCAGTAGTAACCGGGAGGGTTACAATGAGCAGTTCTTC
>16|TRBV6-5|NA|TRBJ2-3|TRBD2
CASSSGGSGVPDTQYF
TGTGCCAGCAGTTCCGGTGGTAGCGGGGTCCCAGATACGCAGTATTTT
>15|TRBV3-1/TRBV3-2|NA|TRBJ2-7|TRBD2
CASSDSSGTSYEQYF
TGTGCCAGCAGCGATAGTAGCGGGACATCCTACGAGCAGTACTTC
>17|TRBV9|NA|TRBJ2-3|TRBD2
CASSRYSTSGSTDTQYF
TGTGCCAGCAGCCGATACTCGACTAGCGGGAGTACCGATACGCAGTATTTT
>11|TRBV30|NA|TRBJ2-2|NA
CAWTGDGELFF
TGTGCCTGGACCGGGGACGGGGAGCTGTTTTTT
>15|TRBV18|NA|TRBJ2-5|NA
CASSPPALQLETQYF
TGTGCCAGCTCACCACCGGCTCTACAGCTAGAGACCCAGTACTTC